The sequence of this T cell receptor (beta chain) was determined in a study of T cell repertoires in cytomegalovirus infection. General study points: Dominating the ex vivo response were HLA-C-restricted CMV-specific TCR beta clonotypes.

In regard to this clonotype: Its antigen is unknown.

Trimming removed 0 bases from V and 1 base from J; junction bases left unmatched: 6. This CDR3 contains 17 residues. CDR1 LNHDA and CDR2 SQIVND come from the germline V gene (reference sequence). TCRdb ran MiXCR on the reads and lists one entry per CDR3 protein. The repertoire consists of roughly 130,000 distinct CDR3 sequences, with 20% to 30% occurring once and the leading ten covering 34%. V is TRBV19 and J is TRBJ2-5; 9 bases map to TRBD2. The clonotype comes from a human donor in good health (CMV status not recorded). Some clones in this sample may be carry-over from other donors' samples. Sequencing was carried out using PBMCs, sequenced either directly or after in vitro stimulation (not recorded which). The CDR3 reads CASSIDVTSGGQETQYF. The CDR3 DNA follows: TGTGCCAGTAGTATAGATGTGACTAGCGGAGGCCAAGAGACCCAGTACTTC.